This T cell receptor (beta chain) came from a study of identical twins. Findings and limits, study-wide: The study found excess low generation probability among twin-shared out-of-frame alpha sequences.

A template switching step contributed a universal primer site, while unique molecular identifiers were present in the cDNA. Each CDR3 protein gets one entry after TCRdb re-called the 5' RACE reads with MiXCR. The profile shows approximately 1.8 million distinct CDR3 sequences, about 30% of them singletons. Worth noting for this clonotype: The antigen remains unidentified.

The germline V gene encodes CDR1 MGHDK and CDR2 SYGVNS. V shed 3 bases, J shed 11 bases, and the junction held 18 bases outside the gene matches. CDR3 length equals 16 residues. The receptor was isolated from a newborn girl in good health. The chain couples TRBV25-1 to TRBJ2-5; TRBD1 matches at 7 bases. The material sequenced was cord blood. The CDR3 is CASSDLGQIEYNEQYF. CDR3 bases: TGTGCCAGCAGTGACCTGGGACAGATAGAATACAATGAGCAGTACTTC.